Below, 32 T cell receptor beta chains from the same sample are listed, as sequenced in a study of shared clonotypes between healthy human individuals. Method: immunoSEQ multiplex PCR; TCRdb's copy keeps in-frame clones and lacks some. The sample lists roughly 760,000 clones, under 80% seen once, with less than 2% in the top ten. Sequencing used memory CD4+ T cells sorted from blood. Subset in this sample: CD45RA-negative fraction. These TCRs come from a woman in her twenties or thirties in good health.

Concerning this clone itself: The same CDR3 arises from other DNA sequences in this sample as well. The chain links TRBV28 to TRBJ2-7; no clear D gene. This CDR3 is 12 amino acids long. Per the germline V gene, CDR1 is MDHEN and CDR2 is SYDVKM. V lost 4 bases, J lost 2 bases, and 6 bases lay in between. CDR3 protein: CASSSAPYEQYF. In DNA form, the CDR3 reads TGTGCCAGCAGTTCCGCCCCCTACGAGCAGTACTTC. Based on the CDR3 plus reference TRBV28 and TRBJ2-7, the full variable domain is DVKVTQSSRYLVKRTGEKVFLECVQDMDHENMFWYRQDPGLGLRLIYFSYDVKMKEKGDIPEGYSVSREKKERFSLILESASTNQTSMYLCASSSAPYEQYFGPGTRLTVT.

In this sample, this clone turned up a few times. In DNA form, the CDR3 reads TGTGCCAGCAGCTTAGTTGCGGGAGACTACAATGAGCAGTTCTTC. Amino acid sequence: CASSLVAGDYNEQFF. The chain has TRBV7-9 and TRBJ2-1, with 7 bases fitting TRBD2. The germline V gene encodes CDR1 SEHNR and CDR2 FQNEAQ (reference sequence). J gave up 3 bases and V 1 base, and 3 bases lay outside the gene matches. This CDR3 contains 15 residues.

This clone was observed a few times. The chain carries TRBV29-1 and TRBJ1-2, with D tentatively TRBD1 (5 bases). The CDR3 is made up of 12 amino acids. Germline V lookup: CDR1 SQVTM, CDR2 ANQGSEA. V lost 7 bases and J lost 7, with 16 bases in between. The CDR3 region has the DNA TGCAGCGGGGGGAAAGACGGAATTGGCTACACCTTC. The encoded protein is CSGGKDGIGYTF.

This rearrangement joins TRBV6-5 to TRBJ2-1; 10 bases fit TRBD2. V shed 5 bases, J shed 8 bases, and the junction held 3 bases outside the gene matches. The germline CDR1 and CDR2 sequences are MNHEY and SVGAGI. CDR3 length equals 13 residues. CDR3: CASSSGRGDEQFF. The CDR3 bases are TGTGCCAGCAGTAGCGGGAGGGGGGATGAGCAGTTCTTC.

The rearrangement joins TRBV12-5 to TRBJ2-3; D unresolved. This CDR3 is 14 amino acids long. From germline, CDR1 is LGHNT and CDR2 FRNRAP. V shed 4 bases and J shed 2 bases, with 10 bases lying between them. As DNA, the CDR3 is TGTGCTAGTGGTTACAGCGATTACACAGATACGCAGTATTTT. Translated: CASGYSDYTDTQYF.

The CDR3 here is CASRPGLNVNEQYF. The CDR3 bases are TGTGCCAGCAGACCCGGACTTAATGTCAACGAGCAGTACTTC. The genes are TRBV6-6 and TRBJ2-7, with a weak D call TRBD2 (5 bases). The CDR3 sequence is 14 residues long. V lost 6 bases and J lost 5, with 17 bases in between. Germline-derived CDR1 and CDR2 are MNHNY and SVGAGI (reference sequence).

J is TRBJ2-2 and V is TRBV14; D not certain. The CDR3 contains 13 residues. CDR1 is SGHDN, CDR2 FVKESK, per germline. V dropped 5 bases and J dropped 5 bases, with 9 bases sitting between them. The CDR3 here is CASSWTTTGELFF. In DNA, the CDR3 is TGTGCCAGCAGCTGGACGACGACCGGGGAGCTGTTTTTT.

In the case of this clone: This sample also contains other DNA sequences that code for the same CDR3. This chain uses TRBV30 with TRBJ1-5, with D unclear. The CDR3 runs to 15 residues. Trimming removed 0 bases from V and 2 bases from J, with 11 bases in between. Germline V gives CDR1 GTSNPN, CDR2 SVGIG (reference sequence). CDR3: CAWSVLGSGNQPQHF. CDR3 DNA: TGTGCCTGGAGTGTGTTAGGGTCGGGCAATCAGCCCCAGCATTTT.

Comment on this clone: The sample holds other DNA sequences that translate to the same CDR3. The CDR3 DNA reads as TGCGCCAGCAGCCTCGGGACAGGGGGTCAGCCCCAGCATTTT. Its translation: CASSLGTGGQPQHF. The rearrangement links TRBV5-1 to TRBJ1-5, with 11 bases fitting TRBD1. Germline V gives CDR1 SGHRS, CDR2 YFSETQ. Trimming took 4 bases from V and 6 from J; bases not matched to a gene: 3. The length of the CDR3 is 14 residues.

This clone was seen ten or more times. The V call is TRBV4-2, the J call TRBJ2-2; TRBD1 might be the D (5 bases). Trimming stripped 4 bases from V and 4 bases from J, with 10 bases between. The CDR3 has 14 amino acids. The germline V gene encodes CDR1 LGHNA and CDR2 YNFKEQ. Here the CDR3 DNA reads TGTGCCAGCAGCCCAGCTAGGGGCACCGGGGAGCTGTTTTTT. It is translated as CASSPARGTGELFF.

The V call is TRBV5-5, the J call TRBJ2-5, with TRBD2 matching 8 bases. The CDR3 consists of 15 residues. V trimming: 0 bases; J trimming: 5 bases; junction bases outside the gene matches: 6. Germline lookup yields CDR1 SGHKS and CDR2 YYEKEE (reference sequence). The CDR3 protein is CASSLVVASGETQYF. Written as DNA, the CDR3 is TGTGCCAGCAGCTTGGTGGTCGCTAGCGGGGAGACCCAGTACTTC.

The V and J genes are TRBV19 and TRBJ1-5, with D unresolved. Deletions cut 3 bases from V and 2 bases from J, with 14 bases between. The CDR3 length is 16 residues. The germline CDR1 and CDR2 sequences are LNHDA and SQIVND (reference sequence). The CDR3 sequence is CASSMDSRGGNQPQHF. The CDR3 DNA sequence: TGTGCCAGTAGTATGGACTCCCGTGGGGGCAATCAGCCCCAGCATTTT.

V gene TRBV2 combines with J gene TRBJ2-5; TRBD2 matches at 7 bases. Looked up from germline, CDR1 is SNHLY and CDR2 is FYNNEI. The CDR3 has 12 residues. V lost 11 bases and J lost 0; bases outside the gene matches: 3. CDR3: CAGGTNQETQYF. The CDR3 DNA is TGTGCCGGGGGGACTAACCAAGAGACCCAGTACTTC.

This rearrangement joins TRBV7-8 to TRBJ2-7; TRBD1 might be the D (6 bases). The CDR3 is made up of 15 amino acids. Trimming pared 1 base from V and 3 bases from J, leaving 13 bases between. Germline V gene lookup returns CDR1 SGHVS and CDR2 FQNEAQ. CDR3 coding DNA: TGTGCCAGCAGCTTAGATCCAGGGGAAATCTACGAGCAGTACTTC. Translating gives CASSLDPGEIYEQYF.

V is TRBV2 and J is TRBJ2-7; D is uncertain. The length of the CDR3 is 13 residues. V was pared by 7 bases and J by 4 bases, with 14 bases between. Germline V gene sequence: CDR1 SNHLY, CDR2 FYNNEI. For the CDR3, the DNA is TGTGCCAGCAAAGTAAAAGGTAGATACGAGCAGTACTTC. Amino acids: CASKVKGRYEQYF.

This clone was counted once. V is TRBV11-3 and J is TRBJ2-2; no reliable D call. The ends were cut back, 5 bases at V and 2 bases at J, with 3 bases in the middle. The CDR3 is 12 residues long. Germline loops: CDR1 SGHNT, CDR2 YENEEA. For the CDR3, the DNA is TGTGCCAGCAGCCACAACACCGGGGAGCTGTTTTTT. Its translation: CASSHNTGELFF.

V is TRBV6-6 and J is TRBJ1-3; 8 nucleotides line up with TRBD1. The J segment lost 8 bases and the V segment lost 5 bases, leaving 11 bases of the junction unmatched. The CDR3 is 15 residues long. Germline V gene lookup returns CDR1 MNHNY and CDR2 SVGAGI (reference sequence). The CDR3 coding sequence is TGTGCCAGCAGTGACAGGGGAACGGGAGGGGACACCATATATTTT. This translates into CASSDRGTGGDTIYF.

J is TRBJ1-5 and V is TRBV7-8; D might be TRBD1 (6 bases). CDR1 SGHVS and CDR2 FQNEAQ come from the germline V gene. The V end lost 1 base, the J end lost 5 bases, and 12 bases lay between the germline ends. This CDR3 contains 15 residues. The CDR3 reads CASSLDAGADQPQHF. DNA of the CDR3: TGTGCCAGCAGCTTAGATGCGGGGGCTGATCAGCCCCAGCATTTT.

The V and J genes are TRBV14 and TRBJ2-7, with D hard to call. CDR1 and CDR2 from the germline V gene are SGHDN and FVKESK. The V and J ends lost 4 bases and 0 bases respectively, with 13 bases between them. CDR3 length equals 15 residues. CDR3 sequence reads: CASSLNSWSSYEQYF. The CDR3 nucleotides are TGTGCCAGCAGCCTCAACAGCTGGAGCTCCTACGAGCAGTACTTC.

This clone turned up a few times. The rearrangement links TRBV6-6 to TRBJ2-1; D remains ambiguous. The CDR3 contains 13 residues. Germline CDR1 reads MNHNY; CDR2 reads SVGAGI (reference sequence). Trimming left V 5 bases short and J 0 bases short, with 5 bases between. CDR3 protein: CASSGYSYNEQFF. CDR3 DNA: TGTGCCAGCAGTGGATACTCCTACAATGAGCAGTTCTTC.

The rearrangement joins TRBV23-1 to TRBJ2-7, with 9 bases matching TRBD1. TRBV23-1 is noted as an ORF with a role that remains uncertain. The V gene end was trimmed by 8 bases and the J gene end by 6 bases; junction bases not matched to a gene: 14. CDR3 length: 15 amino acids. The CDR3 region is CASGNRGLCILEQYF. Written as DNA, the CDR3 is TGCGCCAGCGGAAACAGGGGGCTGTGCATACTCGAGCAGTACTTC.

The CDR3 loop is CASSTTGDTQYF. The CDR3 DNA reads as TGCGCCAGCAGCACAACGGGGGATACGCAGTATTTT. The V and J genes are TRBV5-1 and TRBJ2-3, with D possibly being TRBD2 (5 bases). The germline V and J ends were trimmed by 4 bases and 6 bases, with 9 bases remaining between them. The CDR3 covers 12 residues. Per germline, CDR1 SGHRS and CDR2 YFSETQ. The whole variable domain, filled in from reference TRBV5-1 and TRBJ2-3, reads KAGVTQTPRYLIKTRGQQVTLSCSPISGHRSVSWYQQTPGQGLQFLFEYFSETQRNKGNFPGRFSGRQFSNSRSEMNVSTLELGDSALYLCASSTTGDTQYFGPGTRLTVL.

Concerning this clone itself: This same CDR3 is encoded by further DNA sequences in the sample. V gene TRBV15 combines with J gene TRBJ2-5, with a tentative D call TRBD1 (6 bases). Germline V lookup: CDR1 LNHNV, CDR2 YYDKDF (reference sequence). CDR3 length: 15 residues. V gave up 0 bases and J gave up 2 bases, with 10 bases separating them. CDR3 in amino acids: CATSRDRGYQETQYF. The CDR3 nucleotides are TGTGCCACCAGCAGAGATAGGGGGTATCAAGAGACCCAGTACTTC.

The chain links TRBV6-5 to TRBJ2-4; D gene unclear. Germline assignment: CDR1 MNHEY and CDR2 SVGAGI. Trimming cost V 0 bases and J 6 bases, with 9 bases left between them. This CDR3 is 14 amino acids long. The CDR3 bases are TGTGCCAGCAGTTACTCGTACAGCCCAAACATTCAGTACTTC. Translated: CASSYSYSPNIQYF.

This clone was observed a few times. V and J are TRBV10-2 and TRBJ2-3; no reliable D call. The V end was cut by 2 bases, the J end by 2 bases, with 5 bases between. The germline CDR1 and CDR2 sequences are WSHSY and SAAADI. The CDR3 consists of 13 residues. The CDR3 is CASSEPNTDTQYF. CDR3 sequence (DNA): TGCGCCAGCAGTGAGCCTAACACAGATACGCAGTATTTT.

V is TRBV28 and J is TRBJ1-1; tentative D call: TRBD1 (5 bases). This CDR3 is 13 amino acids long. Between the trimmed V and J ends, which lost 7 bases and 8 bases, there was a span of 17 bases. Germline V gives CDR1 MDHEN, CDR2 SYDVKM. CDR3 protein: CASTAGTGREAFF. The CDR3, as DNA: TGTGCCAGCACCGCAGGGACTGGGAGAGAAGCTTTCTTT.

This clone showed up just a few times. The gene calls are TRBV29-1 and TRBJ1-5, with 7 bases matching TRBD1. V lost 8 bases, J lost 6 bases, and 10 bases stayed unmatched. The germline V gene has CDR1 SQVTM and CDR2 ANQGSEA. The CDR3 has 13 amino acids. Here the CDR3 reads CSTGGGTGQPQHF. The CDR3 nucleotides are TGCAGCACGGGAGGGGGCACGGGTCAGCCCCAGCATTTT.

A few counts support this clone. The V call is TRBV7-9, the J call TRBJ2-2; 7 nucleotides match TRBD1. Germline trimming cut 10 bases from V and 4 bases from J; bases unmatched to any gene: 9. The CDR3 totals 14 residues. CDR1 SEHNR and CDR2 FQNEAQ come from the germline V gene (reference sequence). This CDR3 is CATLDRVSTGELFF. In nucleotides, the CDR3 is TGTGCCACACTAGACAGGGTTAGCACCGGGGAGCTGTTTTTT. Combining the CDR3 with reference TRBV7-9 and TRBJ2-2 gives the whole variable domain DTGVSQNPRHKITKRGQNVTFRCDPISEHNRLYWYRQTLGQGPEFLTYFQNEAQLEKSRLLSDRFSAERPKGSFSTLEIQRTEQGDSAMYLCATLDRVSTGELFFGEGSRLTVL.

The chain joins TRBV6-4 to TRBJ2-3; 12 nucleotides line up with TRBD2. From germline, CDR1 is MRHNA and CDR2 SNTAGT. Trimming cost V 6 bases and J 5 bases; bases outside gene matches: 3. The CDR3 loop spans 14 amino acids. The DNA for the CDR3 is TGTGCCAGCAGGCGACTAGCGGGAGTAGATACGCAGTATTTT. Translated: CASRRLAGVDTQYF.

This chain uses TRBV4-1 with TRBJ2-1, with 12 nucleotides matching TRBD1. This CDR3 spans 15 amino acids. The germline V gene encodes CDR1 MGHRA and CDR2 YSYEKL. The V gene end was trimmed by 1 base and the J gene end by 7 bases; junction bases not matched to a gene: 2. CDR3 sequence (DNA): TGCGCCAGCAGCCAAGCGGGACAGGGGGCGAATGAGCAGTTCTTC. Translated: CASSQAGQGANEQFF.

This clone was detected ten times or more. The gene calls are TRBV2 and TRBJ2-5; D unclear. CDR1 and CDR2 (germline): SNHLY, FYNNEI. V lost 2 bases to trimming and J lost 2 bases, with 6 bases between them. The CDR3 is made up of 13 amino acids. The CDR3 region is CASSEHSQETQYF. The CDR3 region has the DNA TGTGCCAGCAGTGAACACTCTCAAGAGACCCAGTACTTC.

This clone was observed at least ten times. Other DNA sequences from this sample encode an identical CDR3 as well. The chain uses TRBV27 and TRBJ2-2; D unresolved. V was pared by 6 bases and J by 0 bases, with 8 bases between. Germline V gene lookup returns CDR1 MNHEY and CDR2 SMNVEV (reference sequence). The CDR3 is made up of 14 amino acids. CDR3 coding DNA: TGTGCCAGCAGCTCCCAACCGAACACCGGGGAGCTGTTTTTT. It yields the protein CASSSQPNTGELFF.